What follows describes a single T cell receptor (beta chain). As yet, its antigen is unknown. The data derive from a study of shared clonotypes between healthy human individuals. Findings and caveats of the study: Sorted-subset sequencing was shown by rarefaction to be incomplete despite large depth.

V lost 4 bases to trimming and J lost 8 bases, with 18 bases between them. CDR3 length: 15 residues. CDR1 is MGHRA, CDR2 YSYEKL, per germline. The method was immunoSEQ multiplex PCR; TCRdb's version includes in-frame clones alone and lacks a portion of them. Of roughly 2.5 million clones detected, around 90% appear once; the ten largest clones hold roughly 0.14%. This clonotype originated in a man between 18 and 29 years old in good health. This rearrangement joins TRBV4-1 to TRBJ2-4; D is undetermined. Sequences were obtained from naive CD4+ T cells sorted from blood. Subset specified: CD45RA+ positively selected. Here the CDR3 DNA reads TGCGCCAGCAGCCCCCCCGGGCCCTTGGCGGACATTCAGTACTTC. Translated, it gives CASSPPGPLADIQYF.